This entry features one T cell receptor beta chain sequence. CDR3 length: 12 residues. CDR1 and CDR2 from the germline V gene are MNHEY and SMNVEV (reference sequence). TCRdb reprocessed the 5' RACE reads and reports one entry per CDR3 protein, with no DNA. The listing contains around 100,000 distinct CDR3 sequences. The sample originates from a study of T cells expressing NK-cell markers. Study background: It was sorted CD3+CD56+NKG2C+, CD3+CD56+NKG2C- and CD3+CD56-NKG2C+ T cells that supplied the TCR beta repertoires.

The specimen sequenced was blood T cells: a sorted CD56 or NKG2C T cell subset, CD4+ or CD8+ T cells, or bulk PBMC T cells (not recorded which). The TCR was taken from a woman between 18 and 75 years old in good health. The chain joins TRBV27 to TRBJ2-7; TCRdb names TRBD1, which stays unverified in the absence of DNA. The chain's CDR3 is CASSDRGYEQYF.